This TCR beta chain was recorded in a study of blood T cell repertoires in COVID-19. Study context: Samples of COVID-19 (acute and convalescent) were obtained from the United States, Italy and Spain. T cells, B-cell-depleted T cells, or PBMCs provided the cDNA or gDNA that served as material.

In this sample, this clone turned up once. As originally analysed: Estimates of nucleated cell counts were drawn from the amplification of reference gene primers. TCRdb's table, derived via immunoSEQ multiplex PCR, lists solely in-frame clones and lacks some. V and J calls and clone size are as listed in that table; D and trimming were resolved from the DNA. The sample lists just over 650,000 clones; around 89% were seen once. The CDR3 length is 13 residues. V shed 5 bases, J shed 7 bases, and the junction held 7 bases outside the gene matches. Germline V gene sequence: CDR1 GTSNPN, CDR2 SVGIG (reference sequence).

The chain couples TRBV30 to TRBJ1-3, with 8 bases aligning to TRBD1. Sequencing used peripheral blood. The clonotype originates from a woman under 30 with acute or convalescent COVID-19. The DNA of the CDR3 is TGTGCCTGGGAGACAGGGGCGAGGAACACCATATATTTT. Residues: CAWETGARNTIYF.